This TCR beta chain was identified in a study of PD-1 blockade in mismatch repair-deficient tumors. Study-level information: All were previously treated, progressing patients with over 9 mismatch repair-deficient cancer types. Overall study results and limits: After pembrolizumab, tumor-resident clones rose rapidly, then generally contracted before radiologic responses.

Every patient had mismatch repair deficiency by PCR or immunohistochemistry. TCRs were sequenced from a few patients responding to pembrolizumab. TCRdb's table, derived via immunoSEQ multiplex PCR, lists solely in-frame clones and lacks some. The profile shows roughly 50,000 clones, over 65% of them singletons. The sample holds a few counts of this clone. The antigen remains unidentified. The CDR3 is made up of 17 amino acids. Germline V gene lookup returns CDR1 SGHAT and CDR2 FQNNGV. V was clipped by 0 bases and J by 3 bases; unmatched bases: 9. This TCR was sampled from an adult with mismatch repair-deficient cancer. The rearrangement links TRBV11-2 to TRBJ2-3; TRBD1 matches 7 bases. Sequencing was performed on peripheral blood, taken 4 weeks after starting pembrolizumab. The CDR3 loop reads CASSLDPRARGTDTQYF. The CDR3 nucleotides are TGTGCCAGCAGCTTAGATCCCAGGGCCAGGGGGACAGATACGCAGTATTTT.